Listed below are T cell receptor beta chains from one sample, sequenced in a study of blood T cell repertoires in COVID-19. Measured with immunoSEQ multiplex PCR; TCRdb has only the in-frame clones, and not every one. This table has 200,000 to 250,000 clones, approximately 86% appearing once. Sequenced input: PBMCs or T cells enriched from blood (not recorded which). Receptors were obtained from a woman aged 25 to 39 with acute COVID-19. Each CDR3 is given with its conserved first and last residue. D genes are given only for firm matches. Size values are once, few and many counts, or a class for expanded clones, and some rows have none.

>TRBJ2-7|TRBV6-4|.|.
CASSDPGNYEQYF
TGTGCCAGCAGTGACCCGGGAAACTACGAGCAGTACTTC
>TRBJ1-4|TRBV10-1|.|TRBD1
CATSTGANEKLFF
TGCGCCACTTCGACAGGGGCAAATGAAAAACTGTTTTTT
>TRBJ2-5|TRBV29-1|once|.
CSVRFPAGSPYF
TGCAGCGTTAGGTTCCCAGCGGGCAGTCCCTACTTC
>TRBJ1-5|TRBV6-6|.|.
CASCGGMGNQPQHF
TGTGCCAGCTGTGGGGGGATGGGCAATCAGCCCCAGCATTTT
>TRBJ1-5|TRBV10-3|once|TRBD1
CAISESVTGGTNQPQHF
TGTGCCATCAGTGAGTCCGTTACAGGGGGAACGAATCAGCCCCAGCATTTT
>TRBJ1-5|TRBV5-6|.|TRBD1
CASSFGTGNQPQHF
TGTGCCAGCAGCTTTGGGACAGGGAATCAGCCCCAGCATTTT
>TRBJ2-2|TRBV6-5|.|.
CPQAREDPGELFF
TGTCCGCAGGCCAGGGAGGACCCCGGGGAGCTGTTTTTT
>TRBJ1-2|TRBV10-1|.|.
CASSGGPGENGYTF
TGCGCCAGCAGCGGGGGGCCAGGGGAGAATGGCTACACCTTC
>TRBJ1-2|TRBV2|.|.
CASSSTGNANYGYTF
TGTGCCAGCAGTAGCACAGGGAATGCTAACTATGGCTACACCTTC
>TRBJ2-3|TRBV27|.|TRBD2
CASSLVSGLANTDTQYF
TGTGCCAGCAGTCTCGTTTCGGGACTAGCGAACACAGATACGCAGTATTTT
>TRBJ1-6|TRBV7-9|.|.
CASSLLGEGGSPLHF
TGTGCCAGCAGCTTACTGGGGGAGGGTGGCTCACCCCTCCACTTT
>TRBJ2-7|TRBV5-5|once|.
CASSFGYRDEQYF
TGTGCCAGCAGCTTCGGGTACAGGGACGAGCAGTACTTC
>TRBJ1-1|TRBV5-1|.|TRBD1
CASESGTGGNEAFF
TGCGCCAGCGAATCCGGGACAGGGGGAAATGAAGCTTTCTTT
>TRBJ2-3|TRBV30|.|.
CAWSSQGDTQYF
TGTGCCTGGAGTTCTCAGGGAGATACGCAGTATTTT
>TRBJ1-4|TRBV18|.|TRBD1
CASSPLRPGQLNEKLFF
TGTGCCAGCTCACCACTGCGGCCGGGACAGCTGAATGAAAAACTGTTTTTT
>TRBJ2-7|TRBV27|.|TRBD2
CASSLGTSGGFAYEQYF
TGTGCCAGCAGTTTAGGGACTAGCGGGGGATTCGCCTACGAGCAGTACTTC
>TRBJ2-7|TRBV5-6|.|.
CASSLSGHHDYEQYF
TGTGCCAGCAGCTTGTCGGGACACCATGACTACGAGCAGTACTTC
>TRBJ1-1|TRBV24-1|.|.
CATSDLIGGWNTEAFF
TGTGCCACCAGTGATTTGATAGGAGGTTGGAACACTGAAGCTTTCTTT
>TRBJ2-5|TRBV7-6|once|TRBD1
CASSPDRAVAETQYF
TGTGCCAGCAGCCCGGACAGGGCGGTAGCAGAGACCCAGTACTTC
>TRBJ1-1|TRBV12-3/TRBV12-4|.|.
CASSPQMNTEAFF
TGTGCCAGCAGTCCGCAGATGAACACTGAAGCTTTCTTT
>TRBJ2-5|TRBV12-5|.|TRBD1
CASGGPGQETAQYF
TGTGCTAGTGGTGGGCCGGGACAGGAGACGGCCCAGTACTTC
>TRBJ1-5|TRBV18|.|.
CASSPGFQHQPQHF
TGTGCCAGCTCACCGGGCTTTCAGCATCAGCCCCAGCATTTT
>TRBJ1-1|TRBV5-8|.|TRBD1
CASSAGQDRWLTEAFF
TGTGCCAGCAGCGCCGGACAGGATCGATGGCTCACTGAAGCTTTCTTT
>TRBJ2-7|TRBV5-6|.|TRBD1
CASSSTGGYEQYF
TGTGCCAGCAGCTCCACAGGGGGCTACGAGCAGTACTTC
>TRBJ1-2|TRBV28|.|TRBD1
CASSSTGTGAYGYTF
TGTGCCAGCAGTTCGACCGGGACAGGGGCCTATGGCTACACCTTC
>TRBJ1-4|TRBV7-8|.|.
CASGRTRTNEKLFF
TGTGCCAGCGGGAGAACTAGGACTAATGAAAAACTGTTTTTT
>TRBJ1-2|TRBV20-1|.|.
CSAGGDGYTF
TGCAGTGCGGGAGGGGACGGCTACACCTTC
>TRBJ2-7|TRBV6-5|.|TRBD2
CASSPQILRGGEQYF
TGTGCCAGCAGTCCCCAAATCCTGCGGGGGGGGGAGCAGTACTTC
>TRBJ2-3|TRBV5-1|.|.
CASSLGRGASSTYTDTQYF
TGCGCCAGCAGCTTGGGACGGGGGGCCTCCTCCACCTACACAGATACGCAGTATTTT
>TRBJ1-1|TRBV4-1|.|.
CASSQEGGNTEAFF
TGCGCCAGCAGCCAAGAGGGGGGGAACACTGAAGCTTTCTTT
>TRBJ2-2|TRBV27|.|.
CASRAGIGELFF
TGTGCCAGCAGGGCGGGTATCGGGGAGCTGTTTTTT
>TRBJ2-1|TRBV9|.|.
CASSVGPGNEQFF
TGTGCCAGCAGCGTAGGTCCGGGGAATGAGCAGTTCTTC
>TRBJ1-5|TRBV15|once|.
CATSRGRDSNQPQHF
TGTGCCACCAGCAGAGGCCGGGATAGCAATCAGCCCCAGCATTTT
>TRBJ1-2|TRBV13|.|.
CASSPQGLGYGYTF
TGTGCCAGCAGCCCTCAGGGACTAGGCTATGGCTACACCTTC
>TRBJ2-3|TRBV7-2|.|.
CASSPGHSTDTQYF
TGTGCCAGCAGCCCGGGACATAGCACAGATACGCAGTATTTT
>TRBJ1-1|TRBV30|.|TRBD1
CAWGDSLYTEAFF
TGTGCCTGGGGGGACAGTCTTTACACTGAAGCTTTCTTT
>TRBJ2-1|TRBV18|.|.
CASSGLSSYNEQFF
TGTGCCAGCTCAGGACTCAGCTCCTACAATGAGCAGTTCTTC
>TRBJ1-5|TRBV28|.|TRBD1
CASSIRQGSFNQPQHF
TGTGCCAGCAGTATCCGACAGGGATCGTTCAATCAGCCCCAGCATTTT
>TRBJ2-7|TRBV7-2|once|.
CASSLAHLDSNPYEQYF
TGTGCCAGCAGCTTAGCCCACCTGGACAGTAACCCTTACGAGCAGTACTTC
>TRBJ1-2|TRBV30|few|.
CAWSVSHGAFYGYTF
TGTGCCTGGAGTGTAAGTCACGGAGCCTTCTATGGCTACACCTTC
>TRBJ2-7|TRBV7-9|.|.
CASSPLYEQYF
TGTGCCAGCAGCCCGTTATACGAGCAGTACTTC
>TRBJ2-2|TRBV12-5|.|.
CASGIGEATGELFF
TGTGCTAGTGGTATAGGGGAGGCCACCGGGGAGCTGTTTTTT
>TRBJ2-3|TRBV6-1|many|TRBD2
CASSEVNGGAGADTQYF
TGTGCCAGCAGTGAAGTGAACGGGGGGGCTGGGGCAGATACGCAGTATTTT
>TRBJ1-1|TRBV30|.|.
CAWKGQVDTEAFF
TGTGCCTGGAAAGGCCAGGTAGACACTGAAGCTTTCTTT
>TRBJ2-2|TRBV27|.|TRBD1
CASSVRGTGELFF
TGTGCCAGCAGCGTCAGGGGGACCGGGGAGCTGTTTTTT
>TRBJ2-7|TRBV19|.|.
CASSHSGRNEQYF
TGTGCCAGTAGTCATTCAGGTCGGAACGAGCAGTACTTC
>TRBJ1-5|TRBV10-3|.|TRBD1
CAIRDRANQPQHF
TGTGCCATCAGGGACAGGGCCAATCAGCCCCAGCATTTT
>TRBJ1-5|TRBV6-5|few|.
CASTTGGNQPQHF
TGTGCCAGCACGACCGGGGGCAATCAGCCCCAGCATTTT
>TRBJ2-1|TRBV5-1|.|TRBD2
CASSLGSGSSYNEQFF
TGCGCCAGCAGCTTGGGTAGCGGGAGCTCCTACAATGAGCAGTTCTTC
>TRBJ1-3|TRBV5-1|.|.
CASRPDSSGNTIYF
TGCGCCAGCAGACCCGACAGTTCTGGAAACACCATATATTTT
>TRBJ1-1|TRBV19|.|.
CASSTNLNTEAFF
TGTGCCAGTAGCACAAACCTGAACACTGAAGCTTTCTTT
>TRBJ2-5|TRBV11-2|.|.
CASRPGGWETQYF
TGTGCCAGCAGACCCGGAGGTTGGGAGACCCAGTACTTC